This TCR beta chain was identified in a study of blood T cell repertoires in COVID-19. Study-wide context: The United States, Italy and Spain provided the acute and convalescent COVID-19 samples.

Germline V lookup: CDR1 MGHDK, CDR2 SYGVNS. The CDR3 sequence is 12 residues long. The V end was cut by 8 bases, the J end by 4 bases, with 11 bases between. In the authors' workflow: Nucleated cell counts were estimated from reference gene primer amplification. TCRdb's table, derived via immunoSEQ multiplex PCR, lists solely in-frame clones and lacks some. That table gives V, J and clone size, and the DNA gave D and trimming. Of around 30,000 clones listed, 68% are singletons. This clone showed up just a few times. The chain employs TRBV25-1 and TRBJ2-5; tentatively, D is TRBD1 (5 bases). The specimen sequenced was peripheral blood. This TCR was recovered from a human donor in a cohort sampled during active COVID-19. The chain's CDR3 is CASQDNLETQYF. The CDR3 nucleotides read TGTGCCAGCCAGGACAACCTAGAGACCCAGTACTTC.